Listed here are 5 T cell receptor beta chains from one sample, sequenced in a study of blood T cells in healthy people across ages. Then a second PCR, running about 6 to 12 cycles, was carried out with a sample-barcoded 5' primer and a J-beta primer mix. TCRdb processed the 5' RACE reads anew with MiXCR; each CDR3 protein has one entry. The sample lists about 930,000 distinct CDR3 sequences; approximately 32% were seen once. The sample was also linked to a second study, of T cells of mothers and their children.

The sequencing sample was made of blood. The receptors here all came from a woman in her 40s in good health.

CDR3 DNA sequence: TGTGCCAGCAGCTTAGGGGCTAACAGTATGGTTACGCAGTATTTT. It translates to CASSLGANSMVTQYF. V gene TRBV7-2 combines with J gene TRBJ2-3; D gene uncertain. The ends were cut back, 1 base at V and 8 bases at J, with 16 bases in the middle. Looked up from germline, CDR1 is SGHTA and CDR2 is FQGNSA. This CDR3 is 15 amino acids long.

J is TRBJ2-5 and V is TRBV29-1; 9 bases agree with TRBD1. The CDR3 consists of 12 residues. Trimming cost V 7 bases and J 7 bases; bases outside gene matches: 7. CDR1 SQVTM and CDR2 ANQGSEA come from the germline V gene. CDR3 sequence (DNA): TGCAGCGCCCGACAGGGGGGCGGGACCCAGTACTTC. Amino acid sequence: CSARQGGGTQYF.

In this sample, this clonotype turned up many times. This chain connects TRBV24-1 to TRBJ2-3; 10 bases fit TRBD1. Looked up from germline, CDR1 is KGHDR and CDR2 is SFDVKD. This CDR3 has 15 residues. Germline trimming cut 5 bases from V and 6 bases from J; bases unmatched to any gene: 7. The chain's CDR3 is CATSVGTGVGDTQYF. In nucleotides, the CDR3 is TGTGCCACCAGTGTAGGGACAGGGGTTGGGGATACGCAGTATTTT.

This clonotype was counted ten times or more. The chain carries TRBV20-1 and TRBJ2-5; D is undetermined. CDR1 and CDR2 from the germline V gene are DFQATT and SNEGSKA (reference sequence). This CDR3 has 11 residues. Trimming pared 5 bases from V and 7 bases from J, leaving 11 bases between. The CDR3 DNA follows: TGCAGTGCTCCCGATTTGGGGACCCAGTACTTC. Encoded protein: CSAPDLGTQYF.

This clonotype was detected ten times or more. This chain's CDR3 is CASTTRGGSVVDEQFF. CDR3 coding DNA: TGCGCCAGCACTACCCGGGGAGGGAGCGTCGTGGATGAGCAGTTCTTC. The V gene is TRBV5-1, the J gene TRBJ2-1; the match to TRBD2 covers 7 bases. Germline V gene data show CDR1 as SGHRS and CDR2 as YFSETQ. This CDR3 is 16 amino acids long. The V segment lost 6 bases and the J segment 8 bases; nucleotides outside the gene matches: 17. Full variable domain (outside the CDR3, taken from reference TRBV5-1 and TRBJ2-1): KAGVTQTPRYLIKTRGQQVTLSCSPISGHRSVSWYQQTPGQGLQFLFEYFSETQRNKGNFPGRFSGRQFSNSRSEMNVSTLELGDSALYLCASTTRGGSVVDEQFFGPGTRLTVL.